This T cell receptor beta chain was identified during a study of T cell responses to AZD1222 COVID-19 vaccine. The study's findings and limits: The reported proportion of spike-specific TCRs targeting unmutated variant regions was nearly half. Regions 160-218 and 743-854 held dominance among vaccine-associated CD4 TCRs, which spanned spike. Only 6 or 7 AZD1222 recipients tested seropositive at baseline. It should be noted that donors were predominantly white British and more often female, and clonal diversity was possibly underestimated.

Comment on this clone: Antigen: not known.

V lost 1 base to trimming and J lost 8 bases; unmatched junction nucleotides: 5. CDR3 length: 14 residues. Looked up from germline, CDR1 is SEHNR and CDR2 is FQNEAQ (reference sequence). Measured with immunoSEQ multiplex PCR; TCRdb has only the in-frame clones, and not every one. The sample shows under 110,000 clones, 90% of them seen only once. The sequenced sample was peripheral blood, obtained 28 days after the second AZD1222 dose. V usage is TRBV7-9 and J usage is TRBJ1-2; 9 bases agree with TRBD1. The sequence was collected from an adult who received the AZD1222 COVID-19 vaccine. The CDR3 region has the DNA TGTGCCAGCAGCTTAGGTGGGACAGGGAACGGCTACACCTTC. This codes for CASSLGGTGNGYTF.